A single T cell receptor (beta chain) is shown here with its context. Study processing details: For nucleated cells, counts were estimated from reference gene primer amplification. Using immunoSEQ multiplex PCR, the repertoire was profiled, and TCRdb retains in-frame clones only, with some absent. D and trimming come from the DNA, and the V and J calls and clone size come from that table. The sample has around 86,000 clones, about 85% seen once. This sample stems from a study of blood T cell repertoires in COVID-19. Study overall: The samples span acute and convalescent COVID-19 from the United States, Italy and Spain. Nucleic acid was either cDNA or gDNA, and it came from T cells, B-cell-depleted T cells, or PBMCs.

Sequencing was performed on peripheral blood. This TCR derives from a man of 80 years or more with acute or convalescent COVID-19.

In DNA, the CDR3 is TGTGCCAGCCGAATAGCGGGACGCACAGATACGCAGTATTTT. It codes for CASRIAGRTDTQYF. The chain carries TRBV7-2 and TRBJ2-3; 8 bases match TRBD2. The CDR3 loop spans 14 amino acids. From germline, CDR1 is SGHTA and CDR2 FQGNSA. V dropped 8 bases and J dropped 1; count of bases not matched to a gene: 5.